The 18 T cell receptor beta chains listed next were all sequenced from one sample in a study of cytomegalovirus exposure and HLA in healthy donors. Primers included in the PCR were 60 Vbeta and 13 Jbeta primers. Measured with immunoSEQ multiplex PCR; TCRdb has only the in-frame clones, and not every one. The sample contains about 160,000 clones, 84% of which appear only once. The sample comprised PBMCs. The receptors were sampled from a man aged 30 to 39 in good health and CMV-seronegative.

This chain connects TRBV28 to TRBJ2-7; 8 bases align to TRBD1. Trimming took 6 bases from V and 6 from J; bases not matched to a gene: 10. From germline, CDR1 is MDHEN and CDR2 SYDVKM. The CDR3 consists of 14 residues. CDR3 sequence: CASSTWTGSGEQYF. The DNA of the CDR3 is TGTGCCAGCAGCACCTGGACAGGGTCAGGCGAGCAGTACTTC.

This clone was counted a single time. The rearrangement joins TRBV18 to TRBJ2-5, with 10 bases aligning to TRBD2. The DNA end favors TRBJ2-7, so the J call may be wrong. The germline CDR1 and CDR2 sequences are KGHSH and LQKENI. The CDR3 length is 15 residues. This CDR3 is CASSLEAGGPDEQYF. CDR3 DNA: TGTGCCAGCTCGCTCGAAGCGGGAGGGCCTGACGAGCAGTACTTC.

Of note for this clone: At one end, the junction sequence differs from germline, possibly due to a read error. This rearrangement joins TRBV7-3 to TRBJ2-7, with D tentatively TRBD2 (5 bases). The CDR3 has 14 amino acids. In germline, CDR1 is SGHTA, CDR2 FQGTGA. CDR3 sequence reads: CASSPERGSSEQYF. The CDR3, as DNA: TGTGCCAGCAGCCCTGAGAGAGGGTCCTCCGAGCAGTACTTC. Looking up the rest from reference TRBV7-3 and TRBJ2-7 gives the full variable domain: GAGVSQTPSNKVTEKGKYVELRCDPISGHTALYWYRQSLGQGPEFLIYFQGTGAADDSGLPNDRFFAVRPEGSVSTLKIQRTERGDSAVYLCASSPERGSSEQYFGPGTRLTVT.

The rearrangement links TRBV5-5 to TRBJ1-4, with D perhaps matching TRBD1 (5 bases). The CDR3 is 15 amino acids. CDR1 is SGHKS and CDR2 is YYEKEE in the germline V gene (reference sequence). V lost 4 bases and J lost 8, with 18 bases in between. CDR3 nucleotide sequence: TGTGCCAGCAGCCCCTATCGAGGGGCGGGAGAAAAACTGTTTTTT. It specifies CASSPYRGAGEKLFF.

The chain is built from TRBV19 and TRBJ2-7, with D perhaps TRBD1 (5 bases). The CDR3 loop spans 16 amino acids. V lost 0 bases and J lost 2, with 14 bases in between. CDR1 is LNHDA and CDR2 is SQIVND in the germline V gene (reference sequence). The CDR3 sequence is CASSIDLGAVTYEQYF. In DNA form, the CDR3 reads TGTGCCAGTAGTATAGATCTAGGGGCCGTAACCTACGAGCAGTACTTC.

This chain uses TRBV5-1 with TRBJ2-7; D is ambiguous. This CDR3 spans 15 amino acids. CDR1 SGHRS and CDR2 YFSETQ come from the germline V gene. The germline V and J ends were trimmed by 3 bases and 0 bases, with 13 bases remaining between them. Written as DNA, the CDR3 is TGCGCCAGCAGCTCCCGCGGATTCCTCTCCTACGAGCAGTACTTC. This gives the protein CASSSRGFLSYEQYF.

The gene calls are TRBV11-3 and TRBJ2-1; possibly TRBD2 for D (6 bases). V was trimmed by 4 bases and J by 5 bases, leaving 9 bases between them. Germline CDR1 and CDR2: SGHNT and YENEEA. This CDR3 spans 13 amino acids. The CDR3 DNA sequence: TGTGCCAGCAGCTGGCGCGGGGACAATGAGCAGTTCTTC. Its translation is CASSWRGDNEQFF.

This clone was detected once. This chain links TRBV27 with TRBJ1-5, with no clear D. CDR3 length: 15 residues. The V end was cut by 2 bases, the J end by 3 bases, with 11 bases between. Germline CDR1 reads MNHEY; CDR2 reads SMNVEV (reference sequence). The CDR3 loop reads CASSLIPGYNQPQHF. CDR3 bases: TGTGCCAGCAGTTTAATTCCAGGTTACAATCAGCCCCAGCATTTT.

The chain combines TRBV19 with TRBJ2-7, with D possibly matching TRBD1 (6 bases). The CDR3 sequence is 14 residues long. Per germline, CDR1 LNHDA and CDR2 SQIVND (reference sequence). V lost 5 bases and J lost 5, with 16 bases in between. The CDR3 DNA sequence: TGTGCCAGTAGTGACCAACAGGGAAGCGACGAGCAGTACTTC. Amino acid sequence: CASSDQQGSDEQYF.

The chain joins TRBV5-1 to TRBJ2-3; 11 bases map to TRBD2. The CDR3 totals 14 residues. J was trimmed by 9 bases and V by 7 bases; bases with no gene match: 10. Germline V gene sequence: CDR1 SGHRS, CDR2 YFSETQ. The CDR3 is CASRRTSGSGTQYF. As DNA, the CDR3 is TGCGCCAGCCGCCGGACTAGCGGGTCGGGGACGCAGTATTTT.

The chain uses TRBV4-1 and TRBJ1-5, with TRBD1 matching 7 bases. V shed 4 bases, J shed 0 bases, and the junction held 6 bases outside the gene matches. CDR1 and CDR2 (germline): MGHRA, YSYEKL. The CDR3 has 16 amino acids. The CDR3 DNA is TGCGCCAGCAGCCTGTTCGGGACAGCTAGCAATCAGCCCCAGCATTTT. It encodes CASSLFGTASNQPQHF.

The V call is TRBV11-2, the J call TRBJ1-4; 9 positions agree with TRBD1. The CDR3 is made up of 17 amino acids. Germline loops: CDR1 SGHAT, CDR2 FQNNGV. V shed 5 bases, J shed 2 bases, and the junction held 9 bases outside the gene matches. In nucleotides, the CDR3 is TGTGCCAGCAGCCGAGCCGGGACAGGGTGGACTAATGAAAAACTGTTTTTT. It codes for CASSRAGTGWTNEKLFF.

This clone was detected only a few times. This chain connects TRBV5-5 to TRBJ2-3; D is undetermined. Trimming cost V 2 bases and J 0 bases, with 10 bases left between them. The germline CDR1 and CDR2 sequences are SGHKS and YYEKEE (reference sequence). The CDR3 loop spans 15 amino acids. DNA for the CDR3: TGTGCCAGCAGCTTTGAGGAAGTCAGCACAGATACGCAGTATTTT. Its protein product is CASSFEEVSTDTQYF.

The chain couples TRBV9 to TRBJ2-3; 8 positions match TRBD1. The CDR3 length is 18 residues. CDR1 and CDR2 from the germline V gene are SGDLS and YYNGEE. The J segment lost 3 bases and the V segment lost 1 base, leaving 13 bases of the junction unmatched. DNA of the CDR3: TGTGCCAGCAGCGTACGACAGGGGACGGGGTACGGGACAGATACGCAGTATTTT. Translation gives CASSVRQGTGYGTDTQYF.

In regard to this clone: Distinct nucleotide sequences in the sample also encode this CDR3. The chain is built from TRBV18 and TRBJ1-1; 7 nucleotides agree with TRBD1. The V segment lost 6 bases and the J segment 1 base; nucleotides outside the gene matches: 2. The germline V gene has CDR1 KGHSH and CDR2 LQKENI. The CDR3 covers 13 residues. The CDR3: CASSGQANTEAFF. CDR3 nucleotide sequence: TGTGCCAGCTCCGGACAGGCGAACACTGAAGCTTTCTTT.

The chain has TRBV30 and TRBJ2-5; the D gene is possibly TRBD1 (5 bases). The CDR3 is made up of 13 amino acids. V dropped 3 bases and J dropped 5 bases, with 13 bases sitting between them. The germline V gene has CDR1 GTSNPN and CDR2 SVGIG (reference sequence). The CDR3 here is CAWSKGRRETQYF. CDR3 bases: TGTGCCTGGAGCAAGGGGCGTAGGGAGACCCAGTACTTC.

The V and J genes are TRBV29-1 and TRBJ1-4; TRBD1 matches 7 bases. Looked up from germline, CDR1 is SQVTM and CDR2 is ANQGSEA. V shed 5 bases, J shed 0 bases, and the junction held 6 bases outside the gene matches. There are 15 residues in the CDR3. The CDR3 is CSVSGTVTTNEKLFF. The CDR3 DNA is TGCAGCGTTTCCGGGACAGTTACAACTAATGAAAAACTGTTTTTT. The variable domain in full, completed from reference TRBV29-1 and TRBJ1-4, reads SAVISQKPSRDICQRGTSLTIQCQVDSQVTMMFWYRQQPGQSLTLIATANQGSEATYESGFVIDKFPISRPNLTFSTLTVSNMSPEDSSIYLCSVSGTVTTNEKLFFGSGTQLSVL.

In its sample, this clone was seen a few times. The V and J genes are TRBV30 and TRBJ1-5; D call uncertain. The CDR3 extends over 15 amino acids. Germline CDR1 reads GTSNPN; CDR2 reads SVGIG (reference sequence). V lost 2 bases, J lost 2 bases, and 13 bases lay in between. DNA for the CDR3: TGTGCCTGGAGTCCGCAAGGGAGAGGCAATCAGCCCCAGCATTTT. Translating it yields CAWSPQGRGNQPQHF. Supplemented by reference TRBV30 and TRBJ1-5, the full variable domain reads SQTIHQWPATLVQPVGSPLSLECTVEGTSNPNLYWYRQAAGRGLQLLFYSVGIGQISSEVPQNLSASRPQDRQFILSSKKLLLSDSGFYLCAWSPQGRGNQPQHFGDGTRLSIL.